This TCR beta chain originates from a study of blood T cell repertoires in COVID-19. Across the study: There were acute and convalescent COVID-19 samples, and they came from the United States, Italy and Spain.

Looked up from germline, CDR1 is MNHEY and CDR2 is SMNVEV (reference sequence). Trimming shortened V by 5 bases and J by 4 bases, and 14 bases separated the two germline ends. CDR3 length equals 14 residues. Sequencing used immunoSEQ multiplex PCR; TCRdb keeps in-frame clones, though not all of them. Of fewer than 450,000 clones listed, about 90% are singletons. Individuals drawn from 24 US areas were about 18 to 90 years old. Self-reported history from a screening survey and questionnaire set each donor's cohort. Recovery meant two consecutive negative NP/OP PCR tests, professional clearance, or resolved symptoms.

This rearrangement joins TRBV27 to TRBJ1-2, with D perhaps TRBD1 (6 bases). The source of this sequence is a woman in her 30s who had recovered from COVID-19. Material for sequencing was PBMCs or T cells enriched from blood (not recorded which). CDR3 region: CASSQLGGGYGYTF. The CDR3, as DNA: TGTGCCAGCAGTCAATTAGGGGGTGGCTATGGCTACACCTTC.